This T cell receptor beta chain was identified during a study of shared clonotypes between healthy human individuals. Study-wide results and caveats: An anticipated effect of sequencing depth on clonotype sharing among donors was recognized.

Note on this clone: Its antigen is unidentified.

Deep-level assay runs were performed. The team ran DNA from unsorted PBMCs on ten immunoSEQ deep assay plates for sequencing. Method: immunoSEQ multiplex PCR; TCRdb's copy keeps in-frame clones and lacks some. Altogether about 460,000 clones are present, about 74% being singletons, with the ten largest covering about 11%. The CDR3 is 15 amino acids. J was trimmed by 6 bases and V by 7 bases; bases with no gene match: 12. CDR1 is SGHAT, CDR2 FQNNGV, per germline. Recent acute infections and vaccinations were absent in the healthy HIV-negative adult donors. The receptor's source is a middle-aged woman in good health. Some clones in this sample may be carry-over from other donors' samples. The chain carries TRBV11-2 and TRBJ1-1; TRBD1 matches at 9 bases. Sequencing was performed on PBMCs. This chain's CDR3 is CASTNRRTGVSEAFF. CDR3 bases: TGTGCCAGCACCAACCGGCGGACAGGGGTATCTGAAGCTTTCTTT.